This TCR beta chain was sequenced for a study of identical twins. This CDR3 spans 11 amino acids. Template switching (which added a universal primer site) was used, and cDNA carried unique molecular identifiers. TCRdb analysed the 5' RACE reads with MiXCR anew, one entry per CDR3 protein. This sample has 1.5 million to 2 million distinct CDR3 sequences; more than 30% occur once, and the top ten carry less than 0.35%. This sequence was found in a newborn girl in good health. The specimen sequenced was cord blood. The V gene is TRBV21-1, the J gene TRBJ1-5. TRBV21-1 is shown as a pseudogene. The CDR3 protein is CARDSNQPQHF. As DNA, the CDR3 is TGTGCCAGGGATAGCAATCAGCCCCAGCATTTT.